This T cell receptor (beta chain) was recovered during a study of T cell repertoires in cytomegalovirus infection. The CDR3 extends over 16 amino acids. With 5 bases clipped from V and 2 bases from J, the junction kept 10 bases outside the gene matches. From germline, CDR1 is SGHAT and CDR2 FQDESV (reference sequence). TCRdb analysed the reads with MiXCR anew, one entry per CDR3 protein. The repertoire consists of 27,000 or so distinct CDR3 sequences, with around 20% occurring once and the leading ten covering approximately 80%. In this sample, this clonotype turned up a few times. Antigen unknown. Specimen: CD8+ T cells from cultured PBMCs, collected from culture after CMV antigen stimulation. This chain connects TRBV11-1 to TRBJ2-3, with 7 bases that match TRBD1. This receptor was identified in a human donor in good health (CMV status not recorded). Some clones in this sample may be carry-over from other donors' samples. CDR3 DNA sequence: TGTGCCAGCAGCCTTAATGGGGACAGCCTCACAGATACGCAGTATTTT. Protein: CASSLNGDSLTDTQYF.